These T cell receptor beta chains were read from a single sample in a study of blood T cell repertoires in COVID-19. The repertoire was sequenced with immunoSEQ multiplex PCR; TCRdb's copy has only in-frame clones and lacks some. Of 30,000 to 35,000 clones listed, over 90% were seen once; the top ten hold around 5.5%. Sample: peripheral blood. All receptors come from a human donor in a cohort sampled during active COVID-19. The CDR3 runs from the conserved cysteine through the conserved F or W. The order of the fields is clone size, D gene, V gene, J gene, CDR3 protein, CDR3 DNA. D genes are given only for firm matches. Part of the rows lack a size; the others show once, few, many or a class for expanded clones.

NA	TRBD1	TRBV6-1	TRBJ2-1	CASREGTEQFF	TGTGCCAGCAGGGAAGGGACAGAACAGTTCTTC
NA	TRBD2	TRBV7-9	TRBJ2-1	CASSLGSVGSGRAYNEQFF	TGTGCCAGCAGCTTAGGTTCCGTCGGTAGCGGGAGGGCCTACAATGAGCAGTTCTTC
NA	NA	TRBV12-5	TRBJ2-3	CASGLAGQDTQYF	TGTGCTAGTGGTTTGGCTGGTCAGGATACGCAGTATTTT
NA	TRBD2	TRBV10-2	TRBJ2-7	CASSRLAGVFYEQYF	TGCGCCAGCAGTCGATTAGCGGGAGTATTCTACGAGCAGTACTTC
NA	TRBD1	TRBV7-9	TRBJ1-4	CASSKRGGDEKLFF	TGTGCCAGCAGCAAAAGAGGGGGCGATGAAAAACTGTTTTTT
NA	NA	TRBV28	TRBJ1-4	CASSLGARNNEKLFF	TGTGCCAGCAGTTTGGGGGCGAGGAATAATGAAAAACTGTTTTTT
NA	NA	TRBV2	TRBJ1-1	CASTNNGADTEAFF	TGTGCCAGCACTAACAATGGAGCGGACACTGAAGCTTTCTTT
NA	TRBD2	TRBV9	TRBJ2-1	CASSVGTSGRANEQFF	TGTGCCAGCAGCGTAGGGACTAGCGGGAGGGCCAATGAGCAGTTCTTC
NA	TRBD1	TRBV19	TRBJ1-2	CASSITGQGSSTYGYTF	TGTGCCAGTAGTATCACGGGACAGGGTTCCTCAACCTATGGCTACACCTTC
NA	TRBD1	TRBV30	TRBJ2-3	CAWKRTGRADTQYF	TGTGCCTGGAAGCGGACAGGGCGCGCAGATACGCAGTATTTT
NA	NA	TRBV15	TRBJ2-7	CATRRAGSYEQYF	TGTGCCACCAGACGGGCGGGGTCCTACGAGCAGTACTTC
NA	NA	TRBV5-4	TRBJ2-3	CASSLAVGTDTQYF	TGTGCCAGCAGCTTGGCAGTGGGCACAGATACGCAGTATTTT
NA	NA	TRBV3-1/TRBV3-2	TRBJ2-7	CASSQAADLYEQYF	TGTGCCAGCAGCCAAGCAGCGGACCTATACGAGCAGTACTTC
NA	NA	TRBV25-1	TRBJ2-7	CASSESKGLGYEQYF	TGTGCCAGCAGTGAATCCAAGGGGCTCGGCTACGAGCAGTACTTC
NA	NA	TRBV28	TRBJ2-7	CASSPWEESSYEQYF	TGTGCCAGCAGTCCCTGGGAGGAGAGCTCCTACGAGCAGTACTTC
NA	TRBD1	TRBV10-3	TRBJ2-1	CAISDRTGSNEQFF	TGTGCCATCAGTGATAGGACAGGGAGCAATGAACAGTTCTTC
NA	NA	TRBV7-3	TRBJ1-1	CASSLFGGTEAFF	TGTGCCAGCAGCTTATTCGGGGGCACTGAAGCTTTCTTT
NA	TRBD2	TRBV4-1	TRBJ2-7	CASSQAGGLTYEQYF	TGCGCCAGCAGCCAAGCGGGGGGGTTGACCTACGAGCAGTACTTC
once	NA	TRBV5-1	TRBJ1-3	CASSPGHGNTIYF	TGCGCCAGCAGCCCCGGACATGGAAACACCATATATTTT
NA	NA	TRBV11-2	TRBJ1-2	CASSLDLGGYIDGYTF	TGTGCCAGCAGCTTAGATCTCGGGGGTTACATTGATGGCTACACCTTC
NA	NA	TRBV5-8	TRBJ2-1	CASSLDPSSYNEQFF	TGTGCCAGCAGCCTGGACCCCAGCTCCTACAATGAGCAGTTCTTC
few	NA	TRBV6-7	TRBJ2-1	CASRLIARPSYNEQFF	TGTGCCAGCCGGCTCATAGCCCGACCATCCTACAATGAGCAGTTCTTC
few	TRBD1	TRBV6-5	TRBJ2-7	CASTVDRSGYEQYF	TGTGCCAGCACCGTGGACAGGAGTGGCTACGAGCAGTACTTC
NA	TRBD1	TRBV27	TRBJ2-3	CASSLWAGGGDGDTQYF	TGTGCCAGCAGTCTATGGGCAGGGGGCGGGGATGGAGATACGCAGTATTTT
once	NA	TRBV29-1	TRBJ1-5	CSVGDSFNQPQHF	TGCAGCGTAGGAGACAGCTTCAATCAGCCCCAGCATTTT
NA	TRBD1	TRBV7-3	TRBJ2-7	CASSPGTGLGYEQYF	TGTGCCAGCAGCCCAGGGACAGGCCTTGGGTACGAGCAGTACTTC
NA	TRBD1	TRBV28	TRBJ1-5	CASSPGQGLFQPQHF	TGTGCCAGCAGTCCCGGACAGGGTTTATTTCAGCCCCAGCATTTT
NA	TRBD2	TRBV9	TRBJ2-4	CASSPGLGEGQNIQYF	TGTGCCAGCAGCCCGGGATTGGGGGAGGGCCAGAACATTCAGTACTTC
NA	NA	TRBV29-1	TRBJ1-2	CSVGQGLQGNYGYTF	TGCAGCGTTGGGCAGGGGTTACAGGGTAACTATGGCTACACCTTC
NA	NA	TRBV7-9	TRBJ2-5	CASSLGSSFEETQYF	TGTGCCAGCAGCTTAGGTTCTAGCTTTGAAGAGACCCAGTACTTC
NA	TRBD1	TRBV30	TRBJ2-3	CAWSVGNTGVESTDTQYF	TGTGCCTGGAGTGTAGGGAACACAGGGGTAGAAAGCACAGATACGCAGTATTTT
NA	NA	TRBV4-1	TRBJ2-7	CASSLRLSYEQYF	TGCGCCAGCAGCCTGAGACTGTCCTACGAGCAGTACTTC
few	NA	TRBV7-8	TRBJ1-6	CASSPAGSYNSPLHF	TGTGCCAGCAGCCCCGCGGGAAGCTATAATTCACCCCTCCACTTT
NA	NA	TRBV11-2	TRBJ1-5	CASSFNGYSNQPQHF	TGTGCCAGCAGCTTCAACGGGTATAGCAATCAGCCCCAGCATTTT
NA	TRBD2	TRBV3-1/TRBV3-2	TRBJ2-3	CASSQDTGGAADTQYF	TGTGCCAGCAGCCAAGATACGGGGGGGGCAGCTGATACGCAGTATTTT
NA	NA	TRBV5-5	TRBJ2-1	CASSPGERTYNEQFF	TGTGCCAGCAGCCCCGGGGAACGGACCTACAATGAGCAGTTCTTC
NA	NA	TRBV6-1	TRBJ1-1	CASSETWVPGTEAFF	TGTGCCAGCAGTGAAACTTGGGTTCCGGGCACTGAAGCTTTCTTT
NA	NA	TRBV7-2	TRBJ2-7	CASSSPLAREQYF	TGTGCCAGCAGCTCTCCCCTAGCGAGGGAGCAGTACTTC
once	TRBD2	TRBV18	TRBJ2-1	CASSPGLAGASYNEQFF	TGTGCCAGCTCACCAGGACTAGCGGGGGCCTCCTACAATGAGCAGTTCTTC
once	NA	TRBV19	TRBJ2-5	CDTRGGKETQYF	TGTGACACGAGAGGGGGTAAGGAGACCCAGTACTTC
NA	NA	TRBV21-1	TRBJ1-5	CASSKEVWEYSNQPQHF	TGTGCCAGCAGCAAAGAGGTTTGGGAGTATAGCAATCAGCCCCAGCATTTT
once	NA	TRBV6-2/TRBV6-3	TRBJ1-6	CASSYAGSPLHF	TGTGCCAGCAGTTATGCCGGTTCACCCCTCCACTTT
NA	NA	TRBV27	TRBJ1-1	CASSLSAGDVAEAFF	TGTGCCAGCAGTTTATCGGCAGGCGATGTTGCTGAAGCTTTCTTT
NA	NA	TRBV6-1	TRBJ1-2	CASSEGVNYGYTF	TGTGCCAGCAGTGAAGGAGTCAACTATGGCTACACCTTC
NA	TRBD2	TRBV9	TRBJ2-1	CASSVGLAGRNEQFF	TGTGCCAGCAGCGTAGGACTAGCGGGAAGGAATGAGCAGTTCTTC
NA	NA	TRBV7-9	TRBJ1-4	CASSLLNPAGEKLFF	TGTGCCAGCAGCTTGTTAAATCCGGCGGGTGAAAAACTGTTTTTT
few	NA	TRBV3-1/TRBV3-2	TRBJ2-7	CASSPGVSYEQYF	TGTGCCAGCAGCCCCGGGGTGAGCTACGAGCAGTACTTC
NA	TRBD2	TRBV27	TRBJ2-7	CASRTRDYHYEQYF	TGTGCCAGCAGGACCCGGGACTACCACTACGAGCAGTACTTC
NA	NA	TRBV2	TRBJ2-2	CASDYTNTGELFF	TGTGCCAGCGACTATACGAACACCGGGGAGCTGTTTTTT
NA	NA	TRBV5-1	TRBJ2-7	CASSARQASYEQYF	TGCGCCAGCAGCGCAAGACAGGCTTCCTACGAGCAGTACTTC
NA	TRBD1	TRBV29-1	TRBJ1-2	CSARQGADYGYTF	TGCAGCGCGCGACAGGGGGCGGACTATGGCTACACCTTC
NA	NA	TRBV5-6	TRBJ2-7	CASSLAGSVYEQYF	TGTGCCAGCAGCTTGGCGGGGAGTGTCTACGAGCAGTACTTC
NA	TRBD1	TRBV15	TRBJ1-5	CATDTGGHQPQHF	TGTGCCACGGATACAGGGGGTCATCAGCCCCAGCATTTT
NA	TRBD1	TRBV5-4	TRBJ1-2	CASSRWDSDNYGYTF	TGTGCCAGCAGTCGGTGGGACAGCGATAACTATGGCTACACCTTC